The T cell receptor (beta chain) under discussion was sequenced for a study of PD-L1 blockade in urothelial cancer. Study-wide background: Analysis of the blood was performed 3 weeks (second dose) and 6 weeks after treatment start.

This clone came up a few times. Time point denoted: pretreatment peripheral blood. Sampling of each patient yielded between 1 and 8 specimens, collected pretreatment and on-treatment. Clones were sequenced by immunoSEQ multiplex PCR, and TCRdb holds only the in-frame ones, with some missing. Among roughly 51,000 clones listed, 79% were seen once. There are 19 residues in the CDR3. The input for sequencing was PBMCs, taken around atezolizumab (anti-PD-L1) treatment. The chain couples TRBV21-1 to TRBJ2-3; the table's D call TRBD1 went unverified against the DNA. TRBV21-1 is designated a pseudogene. The clonotype originates from a man aged 70-80 years with urothelial cancer. The CDR3 protein is CASHEIPIAGPQGRDTQYF. CDR3 nucleotides: TGTGCCAGCCACGAAATTCCAATAGCCGGGCCTCAGGGGAGAGATACGCAGTATTTT.